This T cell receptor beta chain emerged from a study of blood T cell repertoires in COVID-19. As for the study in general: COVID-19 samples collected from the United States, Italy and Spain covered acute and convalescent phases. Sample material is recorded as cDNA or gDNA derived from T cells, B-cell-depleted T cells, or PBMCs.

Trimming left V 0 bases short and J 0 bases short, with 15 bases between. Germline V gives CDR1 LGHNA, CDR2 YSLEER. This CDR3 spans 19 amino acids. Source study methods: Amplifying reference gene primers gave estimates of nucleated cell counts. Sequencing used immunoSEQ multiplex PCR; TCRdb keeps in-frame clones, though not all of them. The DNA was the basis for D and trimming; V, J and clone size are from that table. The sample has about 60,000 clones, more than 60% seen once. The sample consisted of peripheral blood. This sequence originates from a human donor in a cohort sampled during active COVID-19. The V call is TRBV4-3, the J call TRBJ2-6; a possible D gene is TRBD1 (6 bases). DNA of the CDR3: TGCGCCAGCAGCCAAGATAGCCGGGACATTTTCTCTGGGGCCAACGTCCTGACTTTC. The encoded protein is CASSQDSRDIFSGANVLTF.